This T cell receptor (beta chain) was sequenced for a study of T cells after posttransplantation cyclophosphamide. Whole-study findings and limits: Recipient CMV seropositivity and CMV reactivation strongly tracked TRB clonality. TRB overlap between skin or GI tissue T cells and blood was limited. Later post-transplant blood repertoires were often dominated by donor CD8+ memory clones.

This CDR3 spans 14 amino acids. Trimming at V came to 3 bases and at J to 3 bases, leaving 4 bases not matched to a gene. Germline lookup yields CDR1 SGHTA and CDR2 FQGNSA. Using immunoSEQ multiplex PCR, the repertoire was profiled, and TCRdb retains in-frame clones only, with some absent. The counts give 9,500 to 13,000 clones, none of them seen only once; 26% is held by the top ten. Cyclophosphamide on days +3 and +4 followed busulfan-fludarabine conditioning and a marrow graft. Ten or more counts support this clone. Its antigen is as yet unknown. This chain uses TRBV7-2 with TRBJ2-7; 8 bases match TRBD2. Sequences were derived from PBMCs, sampled after allogeneic stem cell transplant with posttransplant cyclophosphamide. This TCR came from a female patient between 35 and 55 years old who received an allogeneic stem cell transplant from a related donor, was CMV-positive, and had no GVHD. The graft donor may have contributed some T cells. DNA of the CDR3: TGTGCCAGCAGCTTCCTAGCGGGCCACTACGAGCAGTACTTC. Protein sequence: CASSFLAGHYEQYF. Full variable domain (rest looked up from reference TRBV7-2 and TRBJ2-7): GAGVSQSPSNKVTEKGKDVELRCDPISGHTALYWYRQSLGQGLEFLIYFQGNSAPDKSGLPSDRFSAERTGGSVSTLTIQRTQQEDSAVYLCASSFLAGHYEQYFGPGTRLTVT.